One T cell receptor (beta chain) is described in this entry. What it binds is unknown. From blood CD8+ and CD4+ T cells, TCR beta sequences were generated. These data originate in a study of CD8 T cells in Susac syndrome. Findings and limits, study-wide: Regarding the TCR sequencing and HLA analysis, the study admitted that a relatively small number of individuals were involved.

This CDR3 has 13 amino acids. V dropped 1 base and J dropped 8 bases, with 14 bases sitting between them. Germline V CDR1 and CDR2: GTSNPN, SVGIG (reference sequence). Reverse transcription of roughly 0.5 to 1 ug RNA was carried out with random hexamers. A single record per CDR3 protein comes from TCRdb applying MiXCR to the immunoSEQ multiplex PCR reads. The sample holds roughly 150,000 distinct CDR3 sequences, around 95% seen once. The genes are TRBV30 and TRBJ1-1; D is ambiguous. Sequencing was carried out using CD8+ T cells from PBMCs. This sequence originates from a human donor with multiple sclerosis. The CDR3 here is CAWSEVRRTEAFF. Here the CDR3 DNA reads TGTGCCTGGAGTGAGGTGAGAAGGACGGAAGCTTTCTTT. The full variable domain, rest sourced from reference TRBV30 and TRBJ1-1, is SQTIHQWPATLVQPVGSPLSLECTVEGTSNPNLYWYRQAAGRGLQLLFYSVGIGQISSEVPQNLSASRPQDRQFILSSKKLLLSDSGFYLCAWSEVRRTEAFFGQGTRLTVV.